This entry features one T cell receptor beta chain sequence. The antigen is not known. Sequencing used cDNA as its template, made by extracting RNA and reverse transcribing it. Sequencing was performed with immunoSEQ multiplex PCR; in TCRdb, only in-frame clones are kept and a portion is missing. The table lists 150,000 or so clones, approximately 53% of them singletons. These data belong to a study of CD8+ T cells in alopecia areata. Study results and caveats: Higher clonality than in normal scalp was seen in lesional scalp, especially alopecia totalis/universalis. Sequencing of scalp tissue also captures the resident alphabeta T cells of normal skin.

CDR3 length equals 16 residues. The germline V gene encodes CDR1 MDHEN and CDR2 SYDVKM. V lost 6 bases to trimming and J lost 2 bases; unmatched junction nucleotides: 2. The authors sorted CD4+ and CD8+ T cells from PBMCs. The sequence was collected from a human donor with alopecia areata. The V and J genes are TRBV28 and TRBJ2-3, with 16 nucleotides matching TRBD2. Sample: CD8+ T cells sorted from blood, taken at week 0. In DNA form, the CDR3 reads TGTGCCAGCAGAGGGACTAGCGGGGGGGTCACAGATACGCAGTATTTT. Protein: CASRGTSGGVTDTQYF.